This is a list of T cell receptor beta chains from one sample in a study of T cell repertoires in cytomegalovirus infection. TCRdb independently ran MiXCR on the reads; one entry per CDR3 protein. The sample lists 150,000 to 200,000 distinct CDR3 sequences, roughly 9.8% occurring once. Sequencing was carried out using PBMCs. The receptors come from a human donor in good health (CMV status not recorded). Some clones in this sample may be carry-over from other donors' samples. The CDR3 runs from the conserved cysteine through the conserved F or W. The D gene is left open where the match is weak. Where a row states a size, it is once, few, many or the class of an expanded clone; other rows omit it.

clone size	D gene	J gene	V gene	CDR3 DNA	CDR3 protein
NA	NA	TRBJ2-1	TRBV20-1	TGCAGTGCTAAAGGATGGACGGCCCGGGAGAATGAGCAGTTCTTC	CSAKGWTARENEQFF
many	TRBD1	TRBJ1-2	TRBV7-2	TGTGCCAGCAGCGCCCGACAGGGGGGCTATGGCTACACCTTC	CASSARQGGYGYTF
many	NA	TRBJ1-2	TRBV12-3/TRBV12-4	TGTGCCAGCAGCAAGTTTGCGGGACGCTATGGCTACACCTTC	CASSKFAGRYGYTF
few	NA	TRBJ2-1	TRBV5-1	TGCGCCAGCAGCTTACAGGCCTCTCTCGAGGAGCAGTTCTTC	CASSLQASLEEQFF
NA	NA	TRBJ2-1	TRBV12-3/TRBV12-4	TGTGCCAGCAGTTCCCCACAATCGAATGAGCAGTTCTTC	CASSSPQSNEQFF
NA	NA	TRBJ2-3	TRBV18	TGTGCCAGCTCACCACAGGGACGGGATACGCAGTATTTT	CASSPQGRDTQYF
many	NA	TRBJ2-4	TRBV3-1	TGTGCCAGCAGCCAACGGGACTCTTACCCCAGGGACATTCAGTACTTC	CASSQRDSYPRDIQYF
NA	NA	TRBJ1-5	TRBV2	TGTGCCAGCAGTGATGGCAGGAGCAATCAGCCCCAGCATTTT	CASSDGRSNQPQHF
many	NA	TRBJ2-3	TRBV11-2	TGTGCCAGCGTGTTTAGCCCTTCGGTCACAGATACGCAGTATTTT	CASVFSPSVTDTQYF
NA	TRBD1	TRBJ2-2	TRBV29-1	TGCAGCGTTGATGAGCTTAGACAAACAAAACCGGGACAGACTTCAGTGATGGGGGAGCTGTTTTTT	CSVDELRQTKPGQTSVMGELFF
NA	NA	TRBJ2-7	TRBV29-1	TGCAGCGTTGAAGGGGTAAGCTCCTACGAGCAGTACTTC	CSVEGVSSYEQYF
many	NA	TRBJ2-7	TRBV6-2/TRBV6-3	TGTGCCAGCAGTTACTCGATTGCAGGAGATATTATAGAGCAGTACTTC	CASSYSIAGDIIEQYF
many	NA	TRBJ2-3	TRBV7-2	TGTGCCAGCAGCTTAAACGGGGCTAGCACAGATACGCAGTATTTT	CASSLNGASTDTQYF
many	NA	TRBJ2-1	TRBV12-3/TRBV12-4	TGTGCCAGCAGTTTTCGGGAGAATGAGCAGTTCTTC	CASSFRENEQFF
NA	NA	TRBJ2-2	TRBV7-4	TGTGCCAGCAGCCTACACACCGGGGTGCTGTTTTTT	CASSLHTGVLFF
many	NA	TRBJ1-6	TRBV28	TGTGCCAGCAGTCGGGGCGGCCAGGCCTCACCCCTCCACTTT	CASSRGGQASPLHF
few	NA	TRBJ1-2	TRBV28	TGTGCCAGCAGTTTAGGGGGGACCAACTATGGCTACACCTTC	CASSLGGTNYGYTF
few	NA	TRBJ1-5	TRBV4-3	TGCGCCAGCAGCCAAGATCTGGTCCATCAGCCCCAGCATTTT	CASSQDLVHQPQHF
few	NA	TRBJ2-7	TRBV28	TGTGCCAGCAGTTTAACCGGACTATCGAACTACGAGCAGTACTTC	CASSLTGLSNYEQYF
many	NA	TRBJ1-1	TRBV7-9	TGTGCCAGCAGCTCCCGTGATCTCGCGAACACTGAAGCTTTCTTT	CASSSRDLANTEAFF
NA	NA	TRBJ1-2	TRBV6-6	TGTGCCAGCAGTTACGGGACCCGCTATGGCTACACCTTC	CASSYGTRYGYTF
many	TRBD2	TRBJ2-1	TRBV10-3	TGTGCCACTAGACTAGCGCCCTACTCCTACAATGAGCAGTTCTTC	CATRLAPYSYNEQFF
NA	NA	TRBJ1-1	TRBV16	TGTGCCAGCAGCCAATGGGGCACAGACACTGAAGCTTTCTTT	CASSQWGTDTEAFF
few	NA	TRBJ2-6	TRBV27	TGTGCCAGCAGTTGGCAGGGGCCTAACTCTGGGGCCAACGTCCTGACTTTC	CASSWQGPNSGANVLTF
NA	NA	TRBJ2-5	TRBV6-6	TGTGCCAGCAGGCGGGACCCAGAGACCCAGTACTTC	CASRRDPETQYF
NA	TRBD2	TRBJ2-1	TRBV2	TGTGCCAGCAAGGGACTAGCCGGCAATGAGCAGTTCTTC	CASKGLAGNEQFF
NA	TRBD2	TRBJ2-2	TRBV4-2	TGTCACCATCATTACGGGGCTAGCGGGAGTCTTATTGTCACCGGGGGGCTGTTTTTT	CHHHYGASGSLIVTGGLFF
many	NA	TRBJ1-2	TRBV10-3	TGTGCCATCAGTGAGGACAGGCAGTATGGCTACACCTTC	CAISEDRQYGYTF
many	NA	TRBJ2-3	TRBV7-2	TGTGCCAGCAGCTTAGAAGGACGGGGGATCAGCACAGATACGCAGTATTTT	CASSLEGRGISTDTQYF
NA	TRBD2	TRBJ2-3	TRBV14	TGTGCCAGCAGCCGACATGGACTAGAGGGCGCAGATACGCAGTATTTT	CASSRHGLEGADTQYF
many	TRBD1	TRBJ1-2	TRBV5-1	TGCGCCAGCAGCAGCCTACAGGGGTACTATGGCTACACCTTC	CASSSLQGYYGYTF
many	TRBD2	TRBJ2-3	TRBV7-2	TGTGCCAGCAGCCTAAGGAGCGGGAATGGAGCAGATACGCAGTATTTT	CASSLRSGNGADTQYF
many	TRBD2	TRBJ2-1	TRBV11-2	TGTGCCAGCAGCCGCGGGGGCTCCTACAATGAGCAGTTCTTC	CASSRGGSYNEQFF
many	TRBD2	TRBJ2-1	TRBV27	TGTGCCAGCAGCCCCGGACTAGCGGGAGGACTAGGCCTTTACAATGAGCAGTTCTTC	CASSPGLAGGLGLYNEQFF
few	NA	TRBJ2-6	TRBV12-3/TRBV12-4	TGTGCCAGCAGCTTTGACATCTCTGGGGCCAACGTCCTGACTTTC	CASSFDISGANVLTF
NA	NA	TRBJ2-7	TRBV20-1	TGCAGTGCTAGCCACGCTAGCTCCTACGAGCAGTACTTC	CSASHASSYEQYF
many	TRBD1	TRBJ1-2	TRBV28	TGTGCCAGCAGCGGGGGGGGGACAGGGATGAGCCATGGCTACACCTTC	CASSGGGTGMSHGYTF
NA	TRBD1	TRBJ2-7	TRBV19	TGTGCCAGTAGTATCTTGGACAGGGCCTACGAGCAGTACTTC	CASSILDRAYEQYF
many	NA	TRBJ2-1	TRBV24-1	TGTGCCACCAGTGATACGGGCTCCATGGTGGAGCAGTTCTTC	CATSDTGSMVEQFF
NA	NA	TRBJ1-1	TRBV5-5	TGTGCCAGCAGCTTTTTGCAACAGGGCAGCACTGAAGCTTTCTTT	CASSFLQQGSTEAFF
few	NA	TRBJ2-5	TRBV27	TGTGCCAGCCCTGCGCCCCGCAGGGTTAGGCAAGAGACCCAGTACTTC	CASPAPRRVRQETQYF
many	TRBD1	TRBJ1-5	TRBV28	TGTGCCAGCAGCCCCGATCGCCCAACCCGGACAGGGTGGAGGAATCAGCCCCAGCATTTT	CASSPDRPTRTGWRNQPQHF
many	TRBD1	TRBJ1-5	TRBV20-1	TGCAGTGCTAGAGCAGGGGGGAGCAATCAGCCCCAGCATTTT	CSARAGGSNQPQHF
many	NA	TRBJ1-6	TRBV4-1	TGCGCCAGCAGCCAGGGATCAGCAAGGTCACCCCTCCACTTT	CASSQGSARSPLHF
NA	NA	TRBJ2-7	TRBV6-6	TGTGCCAGCAGTTATACTGATTCCGAGCAGTACTTC	CASSYTDSEQYF
few	NA	TRBJ2-3	TRBV20-1	TGCAGTGCACCGGGTCTGGAGACAGATACGCAGTATTTT	CSAPGLETDTQYF
many	NA	TRBJ1-5	TRBV28	TGTGCCAGCAGTCGAGGGGACCATAGCAATCAGCCCCAGCATTTT	CASSRGDHSNQPQHF
NA	NA	TRBJ1-2	TRBV7-9	TGTGCCAGCAGCCAGGGAACAGGGCAGGACTACACCTTC	CASSQGTGQDYTF
many	NA	TRBJ2-2	TRBV5-1	TGCGCCAGCAAATCTGGAGAGGGCAACACCGGGGAGCTGTTTTTT	CASKSGEGNTGELFF
many	NA	TRBJ1-1	TRBV6-2/TRBV6-3	TGTGCCAGCAGTTACGATTCACATACCTCGTGGACTGAAGCTTTCTTT	CASSYDSHTSWTEAFF
few	NA	TRBJ2-3	TRBV7-9	TGTGCCAGCAGCTTAACGGCCCGAGGCACAGATACGCAGTATTTT	CASSLTARGTDTQYF
NA	NA	TRBJ2-2	TRBV6-1	TGTGCCAGCAGTGAAGGCAGGGTCACCACCGGGGAGCTGTTTTTT	CASSEGRVTTGELFF
many	TRBD1	TRBJ2-5	TRBV7-2	TGTGCCAGCAGTCTAGACCGGGACAGGGCAGGAGAGACCCAGTACTTC	CASSLDRDRAGETQYF
many	TRBD1	TRBJ1-5	TRBV7-2	TGTGCCAGCAGCGTAGGGACAGGCAGCAATCAGCCCCAGCATTTT	CASSVGTGSNQPQHF
many	NA	TRBJ2-5	TRBV11-2	TGTGCCAGCAGCTTAGTATCTCAGGGGACACGGGAGACCCAGTACTTC	CASSLVSQGTRETQYF
many	TRBD1	TRBJ1-1	TRBV20-1	TGCAAAAGTCAACAGGGGGGCGTTGAAGCTTTCTTT	CKSQQGGVEAFF
many	TRBD2	TRBJ2-7	TRBV12-3/TRBV12-4	TGTGCCAGCATGCCTAGCGGGAGATTAGGCGAGCAGTACTTC	CASMPSGRLGEQYF
many	TRBD2	TRBJ2-3	TRBV7-2	TGTGCCAGCAGCCGCGCCCCGGGACTAGCGGGAGATACGCAGTATTTT	CASSRAPGLAGDTQYF
NA	TRBD1	TRBJ1-2	TRBV29-1	TGCAGCGTTGAGGGGACAGACTATGGCTACACCTTC	CSVEGTDYGYTF
few	NA	TRBJ2-7	TRBV29-1	TGCAGCGTTGAGTTTCCGGGCTACGAGCAGTACTTC	CSVEFPGYEQYF